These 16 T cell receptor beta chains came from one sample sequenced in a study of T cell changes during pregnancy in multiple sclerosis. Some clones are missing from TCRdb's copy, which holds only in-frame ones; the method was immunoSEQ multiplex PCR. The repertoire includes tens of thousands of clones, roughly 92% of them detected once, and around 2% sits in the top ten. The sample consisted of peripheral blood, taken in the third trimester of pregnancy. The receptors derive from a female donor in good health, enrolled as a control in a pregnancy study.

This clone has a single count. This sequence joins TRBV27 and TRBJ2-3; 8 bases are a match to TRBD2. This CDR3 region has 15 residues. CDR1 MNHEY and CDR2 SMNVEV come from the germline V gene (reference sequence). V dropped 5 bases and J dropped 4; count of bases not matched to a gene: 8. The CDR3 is CASSTPAGVSDTQYF. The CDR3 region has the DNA TGTGCCAGCAGTACGCCAGCGGGAGTCTCAGATACGCAGTATTTT.

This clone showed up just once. The CDR3 nucleotides read TGTGCCAGCAGGCCTGGGACAGGAGTTGGCAATCAGCCCCAGCATTTT. This encodes CASRPGTGVGNQPQHF. V usage is TRBV27 and J usage is TRBJ1-5; 8 nucleotides line up with TRBD1. The CDR3 loop spans 16 amino acids. CDR1 MNHEY and CDR2 SMNVEV come from the germline V gene (reference sequence). With 6 bases clipped from V and 2 bases from J, the junction kept 9 bases outside the gene matches.

The CDR3 region is CAWSVKGDTPLHF. The CDR3 coding sequence is TGTGCCTGGAGTGTTAAGGGGGACACACCCCTCCACTTT. The chain joins TRBV30 to TRBJ1-6; D may be TRBD1 (6 bases). V gave up 0 bases and J gave up 11 bases, with 11 bases separating them. The CDR3 spans 13 residues. Looked up from germline, CDR1 is GTSNPN and CDR2 is SVGIG (reference sequence).

In DNA, the CDR3 is TGCGCCAGCAGTTCCAGCGGGCCCGTGGGCAATGAGCAGTTCTTC. This sequence encodes CASSSSGPVGNEQFF. This sequence joins TRBV5-1 and TRBJ2-1, with a possible D match to TRBD2 (6 bases). The CDR3 is 15 amino acids. The V and J ends lost 5 bases and 6 bases respectively, with 18 bases between them. Germline CDR1 SGHRS, CDR2 YFSETQ.

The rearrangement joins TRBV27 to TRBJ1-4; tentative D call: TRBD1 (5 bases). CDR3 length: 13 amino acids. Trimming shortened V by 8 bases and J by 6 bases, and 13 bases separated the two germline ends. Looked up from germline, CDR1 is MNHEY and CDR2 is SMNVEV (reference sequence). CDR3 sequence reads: CASRGVFDEKLFF. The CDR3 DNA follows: TGTGCCAGCCGGGGGGTTTTTGATGAAAAACTGTTTTTT.

In DNA, the CDR3 is TGTGCCAGCAGTCGGTCACAGGGGACCGGGGAGACCCAGTACTTC. Translating it yields CASSRSQGTGETQYF. The rearrangement joins TRBV6-6 to TRBJ2-5; 7 bases are shared with TRBD1. CDR1 and CDR2 (germline): MNHNY, SVGAGI (reference sequence). The CDR3 runs to 15 residues. Trimming took 5 bases from V and 5 from J; bases not matched to a gene: 11.

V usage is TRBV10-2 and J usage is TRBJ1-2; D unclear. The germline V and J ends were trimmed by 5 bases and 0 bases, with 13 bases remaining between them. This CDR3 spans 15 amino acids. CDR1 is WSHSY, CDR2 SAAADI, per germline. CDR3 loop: CASSRSGGTNYGYTF. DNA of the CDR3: TGCGCCAGCAGTCGGTCCGGCGGAACTAACTATGGCTACACCTTC.

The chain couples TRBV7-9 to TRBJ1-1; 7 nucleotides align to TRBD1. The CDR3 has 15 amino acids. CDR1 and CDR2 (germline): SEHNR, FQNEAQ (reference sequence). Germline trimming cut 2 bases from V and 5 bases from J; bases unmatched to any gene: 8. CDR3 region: CASSLTRGSETEAFF. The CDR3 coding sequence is TGTGCCAGCAGCTTAACCAGGGGGAGCGAGACTGAAGCTTTCTTT.

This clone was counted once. The CDR3 nucleotides read TGTGCCAGCAGCTTAGTAGCAGGGGGCCCGACCGGGGAGCTGTTTTTT. Translating it yields CASSLVAGGPTGELFF. The V gene is TRBV7-9, the J gene TRBJ2-2; 8 bases fit TRBD1. CDR1 is SEHNR and CDR2 is FQNEAQ in the germline V gene (reference sequence). Unmatched junction bases numbered 6, after V lost 1 base and J lost 5 bases. The length of the CDR3 is 16 residues. The full variable domain, completed using reference TRBV7-9 and TRBJ2-2, is DTGVSQNPRHKITKRGQNVTFRCDPISEHNRLYWYRQTLGQGPEFLTYFQNEAQLEKSRLLSDRFSAERPKGSFSTLEIQRTEQGDSAMYLCASSLVAGGPTGELFFGEGSRLTVL.

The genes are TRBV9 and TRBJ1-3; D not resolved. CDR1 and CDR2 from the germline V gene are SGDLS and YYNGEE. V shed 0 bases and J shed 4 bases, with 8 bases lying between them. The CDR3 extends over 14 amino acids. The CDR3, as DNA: TGTGCCAGCAGCGTAGGAGCGCCCGGAAACACCATATATTTT. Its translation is CASSVGAPGNTIYF.

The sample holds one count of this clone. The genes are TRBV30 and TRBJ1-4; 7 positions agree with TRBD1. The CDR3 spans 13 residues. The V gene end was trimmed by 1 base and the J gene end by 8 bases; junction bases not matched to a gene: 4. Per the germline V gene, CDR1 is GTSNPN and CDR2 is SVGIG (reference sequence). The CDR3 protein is CAWSGQGPEKLFF. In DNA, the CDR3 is TGTGCCTGGAGTGGACAGGGCCCCGAAAAACTGTTTTTT.

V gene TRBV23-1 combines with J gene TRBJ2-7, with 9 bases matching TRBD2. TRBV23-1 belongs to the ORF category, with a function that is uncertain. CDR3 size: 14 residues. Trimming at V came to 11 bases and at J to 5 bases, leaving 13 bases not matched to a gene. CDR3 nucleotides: TGCGCCGAACTCCACAGCGGGGGGACGAACGAGCAGTACTTC. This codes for CAELHSGGTNEQYF.

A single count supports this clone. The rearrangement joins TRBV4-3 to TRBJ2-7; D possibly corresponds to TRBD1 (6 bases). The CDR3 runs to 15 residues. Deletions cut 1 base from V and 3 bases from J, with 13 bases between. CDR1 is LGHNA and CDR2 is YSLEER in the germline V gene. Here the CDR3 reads CASSQGLQGFYEQYF. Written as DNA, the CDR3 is TGCGCCAGCAGCCAAGGACTTCAGGGGTTCTACGAGCAGTACTTC.

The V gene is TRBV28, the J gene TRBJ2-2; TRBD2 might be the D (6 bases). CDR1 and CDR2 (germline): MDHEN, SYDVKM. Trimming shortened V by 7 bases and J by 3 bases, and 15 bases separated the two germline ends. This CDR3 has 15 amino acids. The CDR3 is CASTAGGGYTGELFF. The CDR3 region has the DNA TGTGCCAGCACCGCCGGGGGTGGTTACACCGGGGAGCTGTTTTTT.

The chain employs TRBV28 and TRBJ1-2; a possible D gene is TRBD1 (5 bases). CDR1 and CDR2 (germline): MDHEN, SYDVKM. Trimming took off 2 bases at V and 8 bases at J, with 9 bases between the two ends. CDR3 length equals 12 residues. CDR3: CASSLQGWGYTF. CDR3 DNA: TGTGCCAGCAGTTTACAGGGCTGGGGCTACACCTTC.

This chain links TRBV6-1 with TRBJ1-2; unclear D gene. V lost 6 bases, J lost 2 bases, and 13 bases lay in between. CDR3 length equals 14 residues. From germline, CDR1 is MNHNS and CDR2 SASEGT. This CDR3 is CASSLKQSNYGYTF. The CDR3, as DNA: TGTGCCAGCAGCTTAAAACAGAGCAACTATGGCTACACCTTC.